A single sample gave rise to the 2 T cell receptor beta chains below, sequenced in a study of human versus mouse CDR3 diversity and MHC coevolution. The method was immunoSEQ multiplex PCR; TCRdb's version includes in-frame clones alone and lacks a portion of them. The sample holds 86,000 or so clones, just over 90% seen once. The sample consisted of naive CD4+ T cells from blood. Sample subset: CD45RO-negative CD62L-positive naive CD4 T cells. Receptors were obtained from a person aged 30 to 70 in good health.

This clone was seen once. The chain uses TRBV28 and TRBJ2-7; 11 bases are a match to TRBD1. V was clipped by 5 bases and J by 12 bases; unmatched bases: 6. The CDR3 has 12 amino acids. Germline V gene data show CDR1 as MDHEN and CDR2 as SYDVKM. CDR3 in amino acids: CASSTGTGGRYF. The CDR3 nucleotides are TGTGCCAGCAGTACCGGGACAGGGGGTCGGTACTTC. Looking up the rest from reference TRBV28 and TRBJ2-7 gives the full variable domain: DVKVTQSSRYLVKRTGEKVFLECVQDMDHENMFWYRQDPGLGLRLIYFSYDVKMKEKGDIPEGYSVSREKKERFSLILESASTNQTSMYLCASSTGTGGRYFGPGTRLTVT.

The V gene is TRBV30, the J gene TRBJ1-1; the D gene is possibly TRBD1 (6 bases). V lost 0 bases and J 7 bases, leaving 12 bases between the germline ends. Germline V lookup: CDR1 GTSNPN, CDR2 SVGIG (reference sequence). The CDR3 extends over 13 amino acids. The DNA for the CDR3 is TGTGCCTGGAGTGTCGGGACACCTGGTGAAGCTTTCTTT. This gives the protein CAWSVGTPGEAFF.